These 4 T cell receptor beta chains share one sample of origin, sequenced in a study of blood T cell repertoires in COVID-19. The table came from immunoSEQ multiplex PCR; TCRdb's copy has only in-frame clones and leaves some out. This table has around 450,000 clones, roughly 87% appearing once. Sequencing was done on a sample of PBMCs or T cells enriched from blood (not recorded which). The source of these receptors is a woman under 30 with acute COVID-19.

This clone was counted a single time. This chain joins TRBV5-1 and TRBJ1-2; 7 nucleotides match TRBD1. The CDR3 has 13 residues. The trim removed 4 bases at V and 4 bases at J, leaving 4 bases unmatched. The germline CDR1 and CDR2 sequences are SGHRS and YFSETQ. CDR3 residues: CASSPGTAYGYTF. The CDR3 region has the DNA TGCGCCAGCAGCCCCGGGACAGCCTATGGCTACACCTTC.

The CDR3: CASSMSRGSLSNQPQHF. CDR3 nucleotides: TGTGCCAGTAGTATGAGTAGAGGCAGCCTTAGCAATCAGCCCCAGCATTTT. V and J are TRBV19 and TRBJ1-5; D remains ambiguous. Trimming left V 3 bases short and J 0 bases short, with 15 bases between. CDR1 is LNHDA and CDR2 is SQIVND in the germline V gene (reference sequence). The CDR3 extends over 17 amino acids.

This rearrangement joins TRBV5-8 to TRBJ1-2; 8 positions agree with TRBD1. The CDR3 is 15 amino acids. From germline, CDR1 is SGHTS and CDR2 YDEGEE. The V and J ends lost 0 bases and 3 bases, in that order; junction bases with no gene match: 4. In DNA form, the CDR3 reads TGTGCCAGCAGCTTGGGCCAGGGGGCATACTATGGCTACACCTTC. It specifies CASSLGQGAYYGYTF.

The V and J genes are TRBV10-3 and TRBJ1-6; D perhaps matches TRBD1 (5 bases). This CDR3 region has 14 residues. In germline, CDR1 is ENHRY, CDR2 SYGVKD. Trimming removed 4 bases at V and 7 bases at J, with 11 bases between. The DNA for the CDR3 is TGTGCCATCAGTGGGCAGGGTAGAAATTCACCCCTCCACTTT. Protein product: CAISGQGRNSPLHF.